This T cell receptor (beta chain) comes out of a study of metastatic and nonmetastatic thyroid tumors. Study-level background: For malignant and benign thyroid patients, tumor or nodule tissue and blood were the sources whose repertoires were compared. Study results and limitations: TCR beta diversity was reportedly significantly higher in malignant thyroid tumors than benign nodules, in blood and tumor.

The germline V gene encodes CDR1 MNHNS and CDR2 SASEGT. V lost 5 bases, J lost 3 bases, and 7 bases lay in between. This CDR3 spans 12 amino acids. With MiXCR, TCRdb called clones anew from the PCR reads. The sample has over 15,000 clones, roughly 25% seen once; the top ten hold approximately 22%. This clone was counted ten times or more. Its specificity is not known. No patient received treatment before thyroid surgery. Material: tumor tissue. The sequence came from a female donor with papillary thyroid cancer or a benign thyroid nodule (not recorded which). Some clones in this sample may be carry-over from other donors' samples. The rearrangement joins TRBV6-1 to TRBJ2-5, with unresolved D. The CDR3 DNA reads as TGTGCCAGCAGTATCACAGAAGAGACCCAGTACTTC. Amino acid sequence: CASSITEETQYF.